The rows below give T cell receptor beta chains drawn from one sample of a study of vaccination effects on CD4 cells after COVID-19. These receptors' antigens are unknown. Libraries were prepared by immunoSEQ multiplex PCR; TCRdb keeps only in-frame clonotypes and omits some of them. The sample contains tens of thousands of clones, roughly 80% of which appear only once. The sequences come from CD4+ T cells from PBMCs cultured with HCoV-229E spike peptides, collected before COVID-19 vaccination. Receptors originate from a human donor who received a COVID-19 vaccine. CDR3s include the opening cysteine and the closing phenylalanine or tryptophan. A D gene is named only where the DNA matches it firmly. Clone size is stated in some rows and not others, as once, few, many or a class when expanded.

V,size,J,D,DNA,CDR3
TRBV2,.,TRBJ2-1,TRBD2,TGTGCCAGCAGTGAACTCGCTAGCGGGGCGGGAGGTGAGCAGTTCTTC,CASSELASGAGGEQFF
TRBV2,few,TRBJ2-5,.,TGTGCCAGCAAGGAGATACAAGAGACCCAGTACTTC,CASKEIQETQYF
TRBV24-1,.,TRBJ2-2,.,TGTGCCACCAGTGACATGGGCCGGGACGGATACACCGGGGAGCTGTTTTTT,CATSDMGRDGYTGELFF
TRBV24-1,.,TRBJ1-1,.,TGTGCCACACGGCGGGCGCAGGACACTGAAGCTTTCTTT,CATRRAQDTEAFF
TRBV27,once,TRBJ1-2,TRBD1,TGTGCCAGCAGTTTGGACCGGGACAGGGGGCTTGGCTACACCTTC,CASSLDRDRGLGYTF
TRBV5-1,few,TRBJ2-2,.,TGCGCCAGCAGCTTGGAGGGAATCACCGGGGAGCTGTTTTTT,CASSLEGITGELFF
TRBV6-1,.,TRBJ2-5,TRBD2,TGTGCCAGCAGTGGTTGGGGAGGGGAGGCTCCTCAAGAGACCCAGTACTTC,CASSGWGGEAPQETQYF
TRBV6-5,.,TRBJ1-1,.,TGTGCCAGCAGCACGGGACAACAGAACACTGAAGCTTTCTTT,CASSTGQQNTEAFF
TRBV7-9,few,TRBJ2-3,TRBD2,TGTGCCAGCAGCCACCTCGTTCTAGCGGGGGGCAGGGATACGCAGTATTTT,CASSHLVLAGGRDTQYF
TRBV12-3/TRBV12-4,.,TRBJ1-4,.,TGTGCCAGCAGCCCAGGATGGGATGAAAAACTGTTTTTT,CASSPGWDEKLFF
TRBV7-6,.,TRBJ1-1,.,TGTGCCAGCAGCTTAGCGGCAGGAGGATTGAACACTGAAGCTTTCTTT,CASSLAAGGLNTEAFF
TRBV19,.,TRBJ2-2,.,TGTGCCAGTACCCCAGAGGGCCCGAAACTCACCGGGGAGCTGTTTTTT,CASTPEGPKLTGELFF
TRBV5-1,.,TRBJ2-5,TRBD2,TGCGCCAGCAGCTCCATGACTAGCGAGGAGACCCAGTACTTC,CASSSMTSEETQYF
TRBV7-9,.,TRBJ2-3,TRBD2,TGTGCCAGCAGCTTAGCCTTAGCGGGGGGCACAGATACGCAGTATTTT,CASSLALAGGTDTQYF
TRBV19,.,TRBJ1-5,TRBD1,TGTGCCACCAGGGCCAGGACAGGGGGCAATCAGCCCCAGCATTTT,CATRARTGGNQPQHF
TRBV30,.,TRBJ1-4,.,TGTGCCTGGTCTAGGATGCCTGAAAAACTGTTTTTT,CAWSRMPEKLFF
TRBV6-5,.,TRBJ1-3,TRBD1,TGTGCCAGCGGGGGGGACAGGGCAGGAAACACCATATATTTT,CASGGDRAGNTIYF
TRBV7-9,few,TRBJ1-5,.,TGTGCCAGCAGCTTAGCGGTGGGCCCAGCTTCGGGTCAGCCCCAGCATTTT,CASSLAVGPASGQPQHF
TRBV5-1,.,TRBJ2-2,.,TGCGCCAGCAGCTTGAACGGAAGGAACACCGGGGAGCTGTTTTTT,CASSLNGRNTGELFF
TRBV2,.,TRBJ2-3,.,TGTGCCAGCAGTGATCGACTTACTAGCACAGATACGCAGTATTTT,CASSDRLTSTDTQYF
TRBV2,.,TRBJ2-4,TRBD1,TGTGCCAGCAGAGGGACAGGGCGAGCCAAAAACATTCAGTACTTC,CASRGTGRAKNIQYF
TRBV4-3,.,TRBJ2-6,.,TGCGCCAGCAGCCAAGATCAACTCGACGTCCTGACTTTC,CASSQDQLDVLTF
TRBV5-6,few,TRBJ2-3,.,TGTGCCAGCAGCTTTGGGGTTACTAGCACAGATACGCAGTATTTT,CASSFGVTSTDTQYF
TRBV5-1,.,TRBJ1-3,.,TGCGCCAGCAGCTTGGGCAGCAACTCTGGAAACACCATATATTTT,CASSLGSNSGNTIYF
TRBV19,.,TRBJ2-3,.,TGTGCCAGTACCTCCCGGGGGACCACAGATACGCAGTATTTT,CASTSRGTTDTQYF
TRBV24-1,.,TRBJ1-2,TRBD1,TGTGCCACCAGTGATTCGCGAGGGGGCATGCCCTATGGCTACACCTTC,CATSDSRGGMPYGYTF
TRBV5-6,.,TRBJ1-2,.,TGTGCCAGCAGCCGAAATACACCCTATGGCTACACCTTC,CASSRNTPYGYTF
TRBV19,once,TRBJ1-5,.,TGTGCCAGTAGTATATCCGAATATCAGCCCCAGCATTTT,CASSISEYQPQHF